These 3 T cell receptor beta chains share one sample of origin, sequenced in a study of blood T cell repertoires in COVID-19 (dated by TCRdb to the early 2020s). Library preparation employed the immunoSEQ multiplex PCR assay. Drawn from immuneACCESS, this table holds only the in-frame rearrangements with V and J called that TCRdb kept. Clones are partly lost; checked studies trace under half to an unresolved V gene and leave the rest unexplained. In all, the sample holds approximately 100,000 clones, and 89% of those were seen once. Around 3.7% of the sample belongs to the ten largest clones. The sequenced sample was peripheral blood. These receptors came from a woman aged 60 to 75 with acute or convalescent COVID-19.

This sequence joins TRBV5-6 and TRBJ1-6; no clear D gene. CDR3 length equals 15 residues. Germline V gene lookup returns CDR1 SGHDT and CDR2 YYEEEE. The V end was cut by 0 bases, the J end by 5 bases, with 9 bases between. In DNA, the CDR3 is TGTGCCAGCAGCTTGGCGGGGAGAAATAATTCACCCCTCCACTTT. It codes for CASSLAGRNNSPLHF. The full variable domain, completed using reference TRBV5-6 and TRBJ1-6, is DAGVTQSPTHLIKTRGQQVTLRCSPKSGHDTVSWYQQALGQGPQFIFQYYEEEERQRGNFPDRFSGHQFPNYSSELNVNALLLGDSALYLCASSLAGRNNSPLHFGNGTRLTVT.

The rearrangement uses TRBV7-2 and TRBJ1-1; tentative D call: TRBD1 (5 bases). The CDR3 runs 15 residues. Trimming removed 6 bases from V and 5 bases from J, with 19 bases in between. Per the germline V gene, CDR1 is SGHTA and CDR2 is FQGNSA. This CDR3 is CASRPPTASGTEAFF. The CDR3 DNA follows: TGTGCCAGCAGACCTCCGACAGCTTCAGGGACTGAAGCTTTCTTT. Full variable domain (missing parts from reference TRBV7-2 and TRBJ1-1): GAGVSQSPSNKVTEKGKDVELRCDPISGHTALYWYRQSLGQGLEFLIYFQGNSAPDKSGLPSDRFSAERTGGSVSTLTIQRTQQEDSAVYLCASRPPTASGTEAFFGQGTRLTVV.

This clone has only one observation. This chain links TRBV6-5 with TRBJ1-2; D gene unclear. The CDR3 loop spans 13 amino acids. V lost 6 bases, J lost 5 bases, and 13 bases lay in between. Germline lookup yields CDR1 MNHEY and CDR2 SVGAGI. For the CDR3, the DNA is TGTGCCAGCAGCCACGGGGATCTTTATGGCTACACCTTC. Its translation is CASSHGDLYGYTF.